This TCR beta chain derives from a study of T cells in Graves' hyperthyroidism and ophthalmopathy. J lost 2 bases, V lost 1 base, and 9 bases had no gene match. CDR1 and CDR2 from the germline V gene are SGHRS and YFSETQ. This CDR3 is 17 amino acids long. Findings of the study overall: By a 13 V-J model, ophthalmopathy was set apart from stable hyperthyroidism.

RNA transcripts provided the source from which TCR beta CDR3 regions were amplified. HTBI primers drove first-round RT-PCR of the TCR CDR3. TCRdb re-analysed the multiplex PCR reads in MiXCR, keeping a single row per CDR3 protein. The sample lists 350,000 to 400,000 distinct CDR3 sequences, 14% to 15% occurring once. This clonotype was picked up many times. Its antigen is undetermined. The TCR originated in a woman between 25 and 40 years old with Graves' hyperthyroidism. V and J are TRBV5-1 and TRBJ2-7, with 10 bases aligning to TRBD2. Sample: blood. The CDR3: CASSLSSAGGSPYEQYF. The CDR3 DNA reads TGCGCCAGCAGCTTGTCATCAGCGGGAGGGTCCCCCTACGAGCAGTACTTC.